Below, 14 T cell receptor beta chains from the same sample are listed, as sequenced in a study of metastatic and nonmetastatic thyroid tumors. TCRdb redid the clone calls on the PCR reads using MiXCR. The data show roughly 15,000 clones, with about 25% seen just once and 22% held by the top ten. Each patient came to thyroid surgery without any prior treatment (of any kind). Sample: tumor tissue. Source of these receptors: a female donor with papillary thyroid cancer or a benign thyroid nodule (not recorded which). Some clones in this sample may be carry-over from other donors' samples.

The CDR3: CASRKGLASYEQYF. Here the CDR3 DNA reads TGTGCCAGCAGAAAGGGGCTAGCATCCTACGAGCAGTACTTC. The chain carries TRBV7-2 and TRBJ2-7; D is possibly TRBD1 or TRBD2 (5 bases each). Germline values: CDR1 SGHTA, CDR2 FQGNSA. V gave up 6 bases and J gave up 1 base, with 13 bases separating them. This CDR3 contains 14 residues.

This clone appeared many times. The same CDR3 also results from other DNA sequences found in this sample. The chain has TRBV5-1 and TRBJ2-6; 11 nucleotides align to TRBD2. The V gene's germline CDR1 is SGHRS and CDR2 YFSETQ. Trimming at V came to 2 bases and at J to 0 bases, leaving 4 bases not matched to a gene. The length of the CDR3 is 18 residues. This CDR3 reads CASSLLAGVGSGANVLTF. CDR3 coding DNA: TGCGCCAGCAGCTTACTAGCGGGGGTGGGCTCTGGGGCCAACGTCCTGACTTTC.

This clone was seen only a few times. The rearrangement joins TRBV28 to TRBJ2-7; 7 nucleotides align to TRBD1. The junction had 4 bases not matched to a gene; V was cut back by 7 bases and J by 7 bases. CDR3 length: 11 amino acids. Germline lookup yields CDR1 MDHEN and CDR2 SYDVKM. The CDR3 here is CASKGQREQYF. The CDR3 region has the DNA TGTGCCAGCAAGGGACAGAGGGAGCAGTACTTC.

The sample holds a few counts of this clone. V usage is TRBV6-1 and J usage is TRBJ2-5; the D is unclear. The CDR3 is 16 amino acids. Trimming took off 2 bases at V and 2 bases at J, with 15 bases between the two ends. Germline V lookup: CDR1 MNHNS, CDR2 SASEGT. DNA for the CDR3: TGTGCCAGCAGTGAATTTCGCGTGGTGCATCAAGAGACCCAGTACTTC. Translation gives CASSEFRVVHQETQYF.

This clone has ten or more counts. Mismatch with germline at one junction end may stem from a read error. The same CDR3 is also encoded by other DNA sequences in this sample. This chain joins TRBV7-2 and TRBJ2-7; no definite D call. CDR1 SGHTA and CDR2 FQGNSA come from the germline V gene. The CDR3 extends over 11 amino acids. The CDR3, as DNA: TGTGCCAGCAGCCCGGCCTACGCGCAGTACTTC. Translation gives CASSPAYAQYF. The complete variable domain, with remaining parts taken from reference TRBV7-2 and TRBJ2-7, reads GAGVSQSPSNKVTEKGKDVELRCDPISGHTALYWYRQSLGQGLEFLIYFQGNSAPDKSGLPSDRFSAERTGGSVSTLTIQRTQQEDSAVYLCASSPAYAQYFGPGTRLTVT.

This clone has more than one count but fewer than ten. The chain links TRBV12-3 or TRBV12-4 to TRBJ2-1; D perhaps matches TRBD2 (5 bases). The CDR3 has 15 amino acids. V was cut by 2 bases and J by 6 bases, with 14 bases left in between. CDR3 protein: CASSLNEGVRNEQFF. CDR3 in DNA: TGTGCCAGCAGTTTAAATGAGGGCGTGCGCAATGAGCAGTTCTTC.

This clone is medium-sized (0.01 to 0.1%) in the sample. The rearrangement uses TRBV2 and TRBJ1-2; D is unclear. This CDR3 has 11 amino acids. Trimming shortened V by 6 bases and J by 5 bases, and 7 bases separated the two germline ends. Germline values: CDR1 SNHLY, CDR2 FYNNEI. CDR3 nucleotides: TGTGCCAGCAGGGGTATTTATGGCTACACCTTC. Translated, it gives CASRGIYGYTF. Variable domain in full (rest from reference TRBV2 and TRBJ1-2): EPEVTQTPSHQVTQMGQEVILRCVPISNHLYFYWYRQILGQKVEFLVSFYNNEISEKSEIFDDQFSVERPDGSNFTLKIRSTKLEDSAMYFCASRGIYGYTFGSGTRLTVV.

About this clone itself: The junction departs from the called germline gene at one end, perhaps through a read error. J is TRBJ2-1 and V is TRBV3-1; D is perhaps TRBD2 (6 bases). Germline V lookup: CDR1 LGHDT, CDR2 YNNKEL (reference sequence). CDR3 length: 12 amino acids. The CDR3 is CASSQGRAGPIF. The CDR3 coding sequence is TGTGCCAGCAGCCAAGGTCGGGCGGGGCCGATTTTC.

The chain combines TRBV12-3 or TRBV12-4 with TRBJ2-7; D gene unclear. This CDR3 has 13 residues. With 5 bases removed from V and 6 bases from J, the gap between germline ends came to 14 bases. The DNA of the CDR3 is TGTGCCAGCAGTCGGTTAGGCGAAGTCGAGCAGTACTTC. This sequence encodes CASSRLGEVEQYF.

By share, this clone ranks as medium-sized. V is TRBV28 and J is TRBJ1-2; D is unclear. V lost 6 bases and J 4 bases, leaving 12 bases between the germline ends. CDR3 length: 13 residues. The germline CDR1 and CDR2 sequences are MDHEN and SYDVKM. The CDR3 DNA follows: TGTGCCAGCAGGCCCGGGATCGTCTATGGCTACACCTTC. Protein product: CASRPGIVYGYTF.

V gene TRBV6-2 or TRBV6-3 combines with J gene TRBJ2-3, with D uncertain. Looked up from germline, CDR1 is MNHEY and CDR2 is SVGEGT. The CDR3 totals 17 residues. V lost 7 bases and J lost 6, with 26 bases in between. In nucleotides, the CDR3 is TGTGCCAGCACCTTCCGACCCCGTGGCCCCTCCAGGGATACGCAGTATTTT. The encoded protein is CASTFRPRGPSRDTQYF.

This clone was counted many times. This chain joins TRBV11-2 and TRBJ1-1; the match to TRBD1 covers 8 bases. CDR1 and CDR2 (germline): SGHAT, FQNNGV. The CDR3 runs 13 residues. V shed 6 bases, J shed 9 bases, and the junction held 9 bases outside the gene matches. CDR3 region: CASSHTDRVKAFF. CDR3 DNA sequence: TGTGCCAGCAGTCACACGGACAGGGTGAAAGCTTTCTTT.

This chain connects TRBV4-1 to TRBJ2-7; 11 bases are a match to TRBD2. CDR3 length: 17 residues. V lost 0 bases to trimming and J lost 1 base; unmatched junction nucleotides: 5. In germline, CDR1 is MGHRA, CDR2 YSYEKL. The CDR3 nucleotides are TGCGCCAGCAGCCAAGAACCCTCTAGCGGGAGGTCCTACGAGCAGTACTTC. This codes for CASSQEPSSGRSYEQYF.

There are many counts of this clone. The V call is TRBV6-1, the J call TRBJ2-4; 8 nucleotides line up with TRBD2. Per the germline V gene, CDR1 is MNHNS and CDR2 is SASEGT. The CDR3 consists of 18 residues. Losses at the gene ends were 6 bases for V and 1 base for J; bases not matched to a gene: 14. Written as DNA, the CDR3 is TGTGCCAGCAGCGGGATTAGCGGGACCCAGAGGGCCAAAAACATTCAGTACTTC. This codes for CASSGISGTQRAKNIQYF.